The 32 T cell receptor beta chains presented below share a single source sample, sequenced in a study of blood T cell repertoires in COVID-19. The method was immunoSEQ multiplex PCR; TCRdb's version includes in-frame clones alone and lacks a portion of them. The sample carries around 260,000 clones, around 80% recorded once. Sequencing was performed on PBMCs or T cells enriched from blood (not recorded which). The source is a man between 25 and 39 years old with acute COVID-19.

The table lists this clone with a count of one. The chain employs TRBV3-1 (or the pseudogene TRBV3-2) and TRBJ1-1, with 9 positions matching TRBD1. V lost 3 bases to trimming and J lost 0 bases; unmatched junction nucleotides: 2. The length of the CDR3 is 15 residues. Germline V gene lookup returns CDR1 LGHDT and CDR2 YNNKEL (reference sequence). The CDR3: CASSHGTGLNTEAFF. CDR3 nucleotide sequence: TGTGCCAGCAGCCATGGGACAGGGTTGAACACTGAAGCTTTCTTT.

The table lists this clone with a count of one. This rearrangement joins TRBV7-9 to TRBJ1-2, with D maybe TRBD1 (5 bases). V was cut by 4 bases and J by 4 bases, with 7 bases left in between. CDR1 and CDR2 (germline): SEHNR, FQNEAQ (reference sequence). The CDR3 is 12 residues long. The CDR3 here is CASSSQGYGYTF. The CDR3 bases are TGTGCCAGCAGCTCCCAGGGCTATGGCTACACCTTC. The whole variable domain, filled in from reference TRBV7-9 and TRBJ1-2, reads DTGVSQNPRHKITKRGQNVTFRCDPISEHNRLYWYRQTLGQGPEFLTYFQNEAQLEKSRLLSDRFSAERPKGSFSTLEIQRTEQGDSAMYLCASSSQGYGYTFGSGTRLTVV.

The chain recombines TRBV28 with TRBJ1-1; 8 nucleotides agree with TRBD1. The V and J ends lost 8 bases and 4 bases, in that order; junction bases with no gene match: 9. Germline lookup yields CDR1 MDHEN and CDR2 SYDVKM. CDR3 length: 14 amino acids. The CDR3 region has the DNA TGTGCCAGCCGCCCGGGACAGGTACCCACTGAAGCTTTCTTT. It yields the protein CASRPGQVPTEAFF.

The genes are TRBV19 and TRBJ1-6; maybe TRBD1 (6 bases). V was shortened by 8 bases and J by 0 bases, with 20 bases between the two germline ends. There are 18 residues in the CDR3. Per germline, CDR1 LNHDA and CDR2 SQIVND (reference sequence). CDR3 nucleotides: TGTGCCAGTTCAAGACAGGCGGCCTCTTCCTCCTATAATTCACCCCTCCACTTT. Translated, it gives CASSRQAASSSYNSPLHF.

The chain joins TRBV11-3 to TRBJ1-1; tentatively, D is TRBD1 (6 bases). This CDR3 comprises 16 residues. The germline CDR1 and CDR2 sequences are SGHNT and YENEEA. V lost 5 bases and J lost 0, with 16 bases in between. The CDR3 is CASSLRGGSMNTEAFF. In DNA form, the CDR3 reads TGTGCCAGCAGCCTAAGGGGGGGCAGTATGAACACTGAAGCTTTCTTT.

The chain uses TRBV3-1 (or the pseudogene TRBV3-2) and TRBJ2-2; no clear D gene. The CDR3 is made up of 17 amino acids. Germline assignment: CDR1 LGHDT and CDR2 YNNKEL (reference sequence). The V and J ends lost 6 bases and 0 bases respectively, with 17 bases between them. This CDR3 is CASRFRVLFSNTGELFF. In nucleotides, the CDR3 is TGTGCCAGCAGATTCCGGGTACTCTTCTCGAACACCGGGGAGCTGTTTTTT.

The DNA of the CDR3 is TGTGCCAGCAGCTGGGGGGGTTACTCAAGTGGAAATACGCAGTATTTT. This translates into CASSWGGYSSGNTQYF. The chain recombines TRBV11-2 with TRBJ2-3; 7 nucleotides align to TRBD2. Germline trimming cut 4 bases from V and 7 bases from J; bases unmatched to any gene: 14. There are 16 residues in the CDR3. Germline V gives CDR1 SGHAT, CDR2 FQNNGV.

V gene TRBV28 combines with J gene TRBJ1-6, with D perhaps TRBD1 (6 bases). Germline CDR1 reads MDHEN; CDR2 reads SYDVKM. The CDR3 contains 16 residues. V was cut by 2 bases and J by 7 bases, with 15 bases left in between. DNA of the CDR3: TGTGCCAGCAGTTTAGGGTTAGCAGGGGAGAATTCACCCCTCCACTTT. Its protein product is CASSLGLAGENSPLHF.

This chain links TRBV6-4 with TRBJ2-1; 7 bases line up with TRBD1. The CDR3 has 15 amino acids. Germline loops: CDR1 MRHNA, CDR2 SNTAGT. V was clipped by 4 bases and J by 5 bases; unmatched bases: 8. CDR3 nucleotide sequence: TGTGCCAGCAGTGCTACAGGGGATGTACACAATGAGCAGTTCTTC. Translation gives CASSATGDVHNEQFF.

The chain couples TRBV18 to TRBJ2-3, with 9 positions matching TRBD2. With V trimmed by 5 bases and J by 3 bases, 9 bases remained unmatched. In germline, CDR1 is KGHSH, CDR2 LQKENI. The CDR3 length is 16 residues. The CDR3 reads CASSTRTSAGTDTQYF. CDR3 sequence (DNA): TGTGCCAGCTCAACCAGGACTAGCGCGGGGACAGATACGCAGTATTTT. The variable domain in full, with the rest retrieved from reference TRBV18 and TRBJ2-3, is NAGVMQNPRHLVRRRGQEARLRCSPMKGHSHVYWYRQLPEEGLKFMVYLQKENIIDESGMPKERFSAEFPKEGPSILRIQQVVRGDSAAYFCASSTRTSAGTDTQYFGPGTRLTVL.

This clone is a singleton in its sample. For the CDR3, the DNA is TGTGCCAGCAGCTTAGCTGAGGTGGGTGGAGGCGCTGAAGCTTTCTTT. Its protein product is CASSLAEVGGGAEAFF. V usage is TRBV7-6 and J usage is TRBJ1-1; D unclear. V gave up 0 bases and J gave up 6 bases, with 17 bases separating them. CDR1 is SGHVS and CDR2 is FNYEAQ in the germline V gene. The length of the CDR3 is 16 residues.

This chain uses TRBV28 with TRBJ1-2, with D possibly matching TRBD1 (5 bases). With 3 bases removed from V and 10 bases from J, the gap between germline ends came to 12 bases. The CDR3 contains 12 residues. CDR1 MDHEN and CDR2 SYDVKM come from the germline V gene. The DNA for the CDR3 is TGTGCCAGCAGTTTTCTCGACAGTTACTACACCTTC. Encoded protein: CASSFLDSYYTF.

The chain links TRBV2 to TRBJ1-3, with TRBD1 matching over 7 bases. This CDR3 region has 17 residues. Germline lookup yields CDR1 SNHLY and CDR2 FYNNEI. The ends lost 4 bases at V and 1 base at J; junction bases unmatched: 10. Here the CDR3 DNA reads TGTGCCAGCAGTGCCCGGGACAGTGCCTTTTCTGGAAACACCATATATTTT. This translates into CASSARDSAFSGNTIYF.

As for this clone: The sample has other DNA sequences that encode this CDR3 too. The chain has TRBV5-1 and TRBJ1-3; D uncertain. Germline assignment: CDR1 SGHRS and CDR2 YFSETQ. The CDR3 totals 14 residues. V dropped 3 bases and J dropped 0 bases, with 7 bases sitting between them. The CDR3 sequence: CASSSGGSGNTIYF. The CDR3 bases are TGCGCCAGCAGCTCAGGAGGCTCTGGAAACACCATATATTTT.

This rearrangement joins TRBV5-6 to TRBJ1-2, with D maybe TRBD1 (6 bases). The length of the CDR3 is 17 residues. Germline-derived CDR1 and CDR2 are SGHDT and YYEEEE. Trimming took 2 bases from V and 3 from J, leaving 20 bases between them. DNA of the CDR3: TGTGCCAGCAGCTTTGAACAGGGTTTTTCCCAGTACTATGGCTACACCTTC. Translated, it gives CASSFEQGFSQYYGYTF.

V usage is TRBV18 and J usage is TRBJ1-2, with 7 nucleotides matching TRBD1. V lost 3 bases and J lost 4; bases outside the gene matches: 5. The germline CDR1 and CDR2 sequences are KGHSH and LQKENI. This CDR3 contains 14 residues. The CDR3 DNA follows: TGTGCCAGCTCACCGACAGGGCGTTCCTATGGCTACACCTTC. This encodes CASSPTGRSYGYTF.

This rearrangement joins TRBV12-3 or TRBV12-4 to TRBJ2-3, with TRBD1 matching over 7 bases. The V and J ends lost 6 bases and 3 bases, in that order; junction bases with no gene match: 3. The CDR3 is made up of 13 amino acids. Here the CDR3 reads CASRRQGTDTQYF. CDR3 nucleotide sequence: TGTGCCAGCAGGCGACAGGGAACAGATACGCAGTATTTT.

The chain recombines TRBV6-5 with TRBJ1-2; 7 positions match TRBD1. V lost 4 bases, J lost 4 bases, and 9 bases stayed unmatched. The germline CDR1 and CDR2 sequences are MNHEY and SVGAGI. This CDR3 is 15 amino acids long. CDR3 sequence reads: CASSSGQTIVYGYTF. Written as DNA, the CDR3 is TGTGCCAGCAGTTCGGGACAGACGATTGTCTATGGCTACACCTTC.

The chain links TRBV11-2 to TRBJ2-1; 7 nucleotides align to TRBD2. There are 14 residues in the CDR3. In germline, CDR1 is SGHAT, CDR2 FQNNGV. Losses at the gene ends were 2 bases for V and 9 bases for J; bases not matched to a gene: 7. This CDR3 reads CASSLRSGIGEQFF. The CDR3 DNA sequence: TGTGCCAGCAGCTTAAGGAGCGGGATCGGTGAGCAGTTCTTC.

This chain connects TRBV19 to TRBJ1-4; D is perhaps TRBD1 (5 bases). This CDR3 has 16 residues. From germline, CDR1 is LNHDA and CDR2 SQIVND (reference sequence). Trimming left V 1 base short and J 5 bases short, with 14 bases between. DNA for the CDR3: TGTGCCAGTAGTATAGGTCGCGGAGGGGCGAATGAAAAACTGTTTTTT. Protein: CASSIGRGGANEKLFF.

The gene calls are TRBV25-1 and TRBJ2-1, with TRBD2 matching 12 bases. V dropped 3 bases and J dropped 5; count of bases not matched to a gene: 5. This CDR3 spans 16 amino acids. CDR1 and CDR2 (germline): MGHDK, SYGVNS. For the CDR3, the DNA is TGTGCCAGCAGTGACACACTAGCGGGAGGAGACAATGAGCAGTTCTTC. Its translation is CASSDTLAGGDNEQFF.

V gene TRBV5-4 combines with J gene TRBJ2-3; D is unresolved. Germline assignment: CDR1 SGHNT and CDR2 YYREEE (reference sequence). The CDR3 loop spans 14 amino acids. Trimming cost V 4 bases and J 0 bases, with 9 bases left between them. CDR3 coding DNA: TGTGCCAGCAGCCTGGGCAGGAGCACAGATACGCAGTATTTT. Amino acid sequence: CASSLGRSTDTQYF. The full variable domain, its missing parts supplied by reference TRBV5-4 and TRBJ2-3, is ETGVTQSPTHLIKTRGQQVTLRCSSQSGHNTVSWYQQALGQGPQFIFQYYREEENGRGNFPPRFSGLQFPNYSSELNVNALELDDSALYLCASSLGRSTDTQYFGPGTRLTVL.

The chain uses TRBV7-9 and TRBJ2-5; maybe TRBD2 (6 bases). Germline V gives CDR1 SEHNR, CDR2 FQNEAQ (reference sequence). Trimming left V 1 base short and J 4 bases short, with 13 bases between. This CDR3 is 15 amino acids long. The DNA for the CDR3 is TGTGCCAGCAGCTTAGGGCAGGGAGGAGCAGAGACCCAGTACTTC. It encodes CASSLGQGGAETQYF.

The chain is built from TRBV5-5 and TRBJ2-2; D is ambiguous. With 0 bases removed from V and 0 bases from J, the gap between germline ends came to 6 bases. The CDR3 length is 15 residues. The germline gives CDR1 SGHKS, CDR2 YYEKEE (reference sequence). The CDR3 DNA reads TGTGCCAGCAGCTTGGGAACAGCGAACACCGGGGAGCTGTTTTTT. This encodes CASSLGTANTGELFF.

This chain joins TRBV18 and TRBJ2-7; 9 bases agree with TRBD1. The J segment lost 7 bases and the V segment lost 3 bases, leaving 1 base of the junction unmatched. The length of the CDR3 is 12 residues. CDR1 KGHSH and CDR2 LQKENI come from the germline V gene. CDR3 amino acids: CASSPGQGEQYV. The CDR3 DNA sequence: TGTGCCAGCTCACCCGGACAGGGGGAGCAGTACGTC.

The chain carries TRBV3-1 (or the pseudogene TRBV3-2) and TRBJ2-1; 11 bases are shared with TRBD2. V lost 2 bases to trimming and J lost 6 bases; unmatched junction nucleotides: 6. The V gene's germline CDR1 is LGHDT and CDR2 YNNKEL (reference sequence). This CDR3 is 16 amino acids long. This CDR3 reads CASSQPIAGGPNEQFF. In DNA, the CDR3 is TGTGCCAGCAGCCAACCTATAGCGGGAGGGCCCAATGAGCAGTTCTTC.

This chain joins TRBV27 and TRBJ1-2; 10 nucleotides align to TRBD1. Germline V lookup: CDR1 MNHEY, CDR2 SMNVEV (reference sequence). V was pared by 4 bases and J by 0 bases, with 2 bases of the junction left unmatched. The CDR3 totals 15 residues. The CDR3 region is CASSSGQGANYGYTF. CDR3 sequence (DNA): TGTGCCAGCAGTTCCGGACAGGGGGCTAACTATGGCTACACCTTC.

The chain recombines TRBV29-1 with TRBJ2-1, with TRBD1 as a possible D gene (7 bases). V was pared by 7 bases and J by 7 bases, with 14 bases between. CDR1 SQVTM and CDR2 ANQGSEA come from the germline V gene. This CDR3 is 12 amino acids long. The CDR3 sequence is CSATGAGNEQFF. CDR3 DNA sequence: TGCAGCGCAACAGGGGCGGGAAATGAGCAGTTCTTC.

The V call is TRBV13, the J call TRBJ2-4, with TRBD1 matching over 9 bases. The CDR3 is 16 amino acids. In germline, CDR1 is PRHDT, CDR2 FYEKMQ (reference sequence). Losses at the gene ends were 5 bases for V and 6 bases for J; bases not matched to a gene: 11. The CDR3 is CASSPRDRVLGNIQYF. The CDR3 DNA follows: TGTGCCAGCAGCCCCAGGGACAGGGTGTTGGGAAACATTCAGTACTTC.

The CDR3: CASSAGTGRLYEQYV. The CDR3, as DNA: TGTGCCAGCTCGGCCGGGACAGGGAGGTTATACGAGCAGTACGTC. The chain recombines TRBV18 with TRBJ2-7, with 9 bases aligning to TRBD1. The V gene's germline CDR1 is KGHSH and CDR2 LQKENI. The junction had 10 bases not matched to a gene; V was cut back by 6 bases and J by 4 bases. The CDR3 has 15 residues.

The V call is TRBV19, the J call TRBJ1-5; D uncertain. The CDR3 is made up of 13 amino acids. The V and J ends lost 3 bases and 4 bases respectively, with 7 bases between them. Germline CDR1 and CDR2: LNHDA and SQIVND (reference sequence). The CDR3 reads CASSIGGNQPQHF. CDR3 nucleotides: TGTGCCAGTAGTATCGGCGGGAATCAGCCCCAGCATTTT.

This rearrangement joins TRBV13 to TRBJ2-7, with D possibly being TRBD1 (5 bases). Germline V gene sequence: CDR1 PRHDT, CDR2 FYEKMQ (reference sequence). Trimming removed 5 bases from V and 6 bases from J, with 11 bases in between. The CDR3 totals 12 residues. The CDR3 is CASSPFQGEQYV. In DNA form, the CDR3 reads TGTGCCAGCAGCCCCTTTCAGGGCGAGCAGTACGTC.